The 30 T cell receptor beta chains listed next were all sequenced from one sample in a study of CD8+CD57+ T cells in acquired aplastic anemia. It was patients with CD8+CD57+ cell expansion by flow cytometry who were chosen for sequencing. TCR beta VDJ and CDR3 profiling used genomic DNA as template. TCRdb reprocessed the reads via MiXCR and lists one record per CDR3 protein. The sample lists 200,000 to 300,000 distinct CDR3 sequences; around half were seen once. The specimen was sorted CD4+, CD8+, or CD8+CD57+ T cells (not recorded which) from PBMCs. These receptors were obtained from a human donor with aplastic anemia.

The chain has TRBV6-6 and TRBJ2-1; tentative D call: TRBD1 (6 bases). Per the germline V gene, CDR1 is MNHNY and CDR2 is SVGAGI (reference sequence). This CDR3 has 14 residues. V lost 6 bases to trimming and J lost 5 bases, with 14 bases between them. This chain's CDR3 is CASSPSGTHNEQFF. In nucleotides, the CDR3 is TGTGCCAGCAGCCCATCCGGGACACACAATGAGCAGTTCTTC.

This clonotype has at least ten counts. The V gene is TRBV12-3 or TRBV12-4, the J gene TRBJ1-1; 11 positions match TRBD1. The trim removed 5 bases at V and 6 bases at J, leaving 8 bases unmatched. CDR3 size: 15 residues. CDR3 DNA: TGTGCCAGCAGTGACGGGGACAGGGGGTTACCTGAAGCTTTCTTT. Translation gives CASSDGDRGLPEAFF.

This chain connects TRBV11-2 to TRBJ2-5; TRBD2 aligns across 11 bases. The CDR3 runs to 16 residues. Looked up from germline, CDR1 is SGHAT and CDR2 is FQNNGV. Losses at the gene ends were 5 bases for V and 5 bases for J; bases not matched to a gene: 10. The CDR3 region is CASSVLSGGAGETQYF. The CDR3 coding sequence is TGTGCCAGCAGCGTACTTAGCGGGGGGGCCGGGGAGACCCAGTACTTC.

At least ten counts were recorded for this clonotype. CDR3: CASGPDRRRETQYF. For the CDR3, the DNA is TGTGCCAGCGGCCCTGACAGGAGACGGGAGACCCAGTACTTC. The V and J genes are TRBV6-9 and TRBJ2-5, with D perhaps matching TRBD1 (6 bases). The germline V gene has CDR1 MNHGY and CDR2 SVAAGI. The length of the CDR3 is 14 residues. Trimming shortened V by 8 bases and J by 5 bases, and 18 bases separated the two germline ends.

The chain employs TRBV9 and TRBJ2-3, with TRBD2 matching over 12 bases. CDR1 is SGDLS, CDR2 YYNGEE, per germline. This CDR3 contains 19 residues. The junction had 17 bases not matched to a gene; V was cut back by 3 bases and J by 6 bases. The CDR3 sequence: CASSGKGSRLAGAGDTQYF. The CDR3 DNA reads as TGTGCCAGCAGCGGTAAGGGATCACGACTAGCGGGAGCGGGTGATACGCAGTATTTT. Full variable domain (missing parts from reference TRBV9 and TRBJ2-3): DSGVTQTPKHLITATGQRVTLRCSPRSGDLSVYWYQQSLDQGLQFLIQYYNGEERAKGNILERFSAQQFPDLHSELNLSSLELGDSALYFCASSGKGSRLAGAGDTQYFGPGTRLTVL.

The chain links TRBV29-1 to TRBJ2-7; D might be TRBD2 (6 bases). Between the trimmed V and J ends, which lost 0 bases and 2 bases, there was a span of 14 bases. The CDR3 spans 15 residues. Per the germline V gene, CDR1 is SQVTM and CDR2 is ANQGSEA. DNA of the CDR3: TGCAGCGTTGAAGATCGGAGGGGCGCCGCCTACGAGCAGTACTTC. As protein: CSVEDRRGAAYEQYF.

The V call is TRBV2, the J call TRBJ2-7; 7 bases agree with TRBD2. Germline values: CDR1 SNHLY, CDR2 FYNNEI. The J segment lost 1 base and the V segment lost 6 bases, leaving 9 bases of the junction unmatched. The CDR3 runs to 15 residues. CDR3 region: CASSQAGTRSYEQYF. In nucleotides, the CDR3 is TGTGCCAGCAGCCAAGCGGGGACCCGATCCTACGAGCAGTACTTC. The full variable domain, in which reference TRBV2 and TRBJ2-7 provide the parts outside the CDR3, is EPEVTQTPSHQVTQMGQEVILRCVPISNHLYFYWYRQILGQKVEFLVSFYNNEISEKSEIFDDQFSVERPDGSNFTLKIRSTKLEDSAMYFCASSQAGTRSYEQYFGPGTRLTVT.

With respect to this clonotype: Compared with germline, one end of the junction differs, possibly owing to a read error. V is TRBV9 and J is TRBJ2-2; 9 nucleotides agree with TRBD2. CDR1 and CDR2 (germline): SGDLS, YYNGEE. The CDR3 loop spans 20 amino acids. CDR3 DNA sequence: TGTGCCAGCAGCGTAGCTGTGGTGGGTAACAAGCGGGGGGCGACCGGGGAGTTGTTTTTT. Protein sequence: CASSVAVVGNKRGATGELFF.

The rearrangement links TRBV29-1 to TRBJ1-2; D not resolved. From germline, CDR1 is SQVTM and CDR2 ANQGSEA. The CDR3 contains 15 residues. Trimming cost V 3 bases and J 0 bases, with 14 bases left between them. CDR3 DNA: TGCAGCGTTGATTCGACGGAGCGATCTAACTATGGCTACACCTTC. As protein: CSVDSTERSNYGYTF.

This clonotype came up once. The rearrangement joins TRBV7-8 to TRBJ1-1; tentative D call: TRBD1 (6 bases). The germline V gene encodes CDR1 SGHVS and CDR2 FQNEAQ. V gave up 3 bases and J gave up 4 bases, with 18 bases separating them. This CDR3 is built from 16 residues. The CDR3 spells CASSFLAGGRRTEAFF. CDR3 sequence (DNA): TGTGCCAGCAGCTTTTTAGCGGGGGGGCGACGCACTGAAGCTTTCTTT.

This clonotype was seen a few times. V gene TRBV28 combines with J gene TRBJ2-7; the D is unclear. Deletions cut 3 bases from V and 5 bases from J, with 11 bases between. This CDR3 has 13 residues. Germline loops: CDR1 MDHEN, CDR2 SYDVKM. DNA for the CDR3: TGTGCCAGCAGTTTTACGGGTCGGGACGAGCAGTACTTC. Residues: CASSFTGRDEQYF. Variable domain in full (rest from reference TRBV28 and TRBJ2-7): DVKVTQSSRYLVKRTGEKVFLECVQDMDHENMFWYRQDPGLGLRLIYFSYDVKMKEKGDIPEGYSVSREKKERFSLILESASTNQTSMYLCASSFTGRDEQYFGPGTRLTVT.

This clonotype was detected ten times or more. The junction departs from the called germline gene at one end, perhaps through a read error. The CDR3 nucleotides read TGCGCCAGCAGCCAGCAATTAACAGGGCCAGGAGTCGAATTC. It translates to CASSQQLTGPGVEF. The rearrangement links TRBV4-3 to TRBJ2-7, with D maybe TRBD1 (6 bases). The germline CDR1 and CDR2 sequences are LGHNA and YSLEER. The length of the CDR3 is 14 residues.

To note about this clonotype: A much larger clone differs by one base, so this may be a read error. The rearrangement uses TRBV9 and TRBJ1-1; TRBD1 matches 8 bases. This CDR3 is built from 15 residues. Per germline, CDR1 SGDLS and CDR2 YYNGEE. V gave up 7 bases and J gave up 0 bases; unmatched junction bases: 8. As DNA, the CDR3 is TGTGCCAGCGGTCGACAGGGGTGGGTGAACACTGAAGCTTTCTTT. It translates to CASGRQGWVNTEAFF.

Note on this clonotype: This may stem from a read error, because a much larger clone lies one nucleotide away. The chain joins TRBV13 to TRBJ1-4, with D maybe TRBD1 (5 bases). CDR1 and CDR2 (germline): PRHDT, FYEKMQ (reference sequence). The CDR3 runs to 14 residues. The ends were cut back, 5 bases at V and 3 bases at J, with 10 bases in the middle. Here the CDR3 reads CASSLGRPNEKLFF. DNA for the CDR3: TGTGCCAGCAGCCTGGGGCGTCCTAATGAAAAACTGTTTTTT.

The CDR3 sequence: CASSFGRGHYGYTF. The CDR3 nucleotides read TGTGCCAGCAGTTTTGGACGGGGACACTATGGCTACACCTTC. The chain couples TRBV27 to TRBJ1-2; the D gene is possibly TRBD1 (5 bases). Per germline, CDR1 MNHEY and CDR2 SMNVEV (reference sequence). The CDR3 totals 14 residues. V was pared by 3 bases and J by 3 bases, with 11 bases between.

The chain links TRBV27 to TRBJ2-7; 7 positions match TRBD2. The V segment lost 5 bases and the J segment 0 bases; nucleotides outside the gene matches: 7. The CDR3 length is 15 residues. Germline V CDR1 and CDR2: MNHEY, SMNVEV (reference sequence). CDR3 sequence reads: CASSRSGQSSYEQYF. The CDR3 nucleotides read TGTGCCAGCAGTCGTAGCGGGCAGAGCTCCTACGAGCAGTACTTC.

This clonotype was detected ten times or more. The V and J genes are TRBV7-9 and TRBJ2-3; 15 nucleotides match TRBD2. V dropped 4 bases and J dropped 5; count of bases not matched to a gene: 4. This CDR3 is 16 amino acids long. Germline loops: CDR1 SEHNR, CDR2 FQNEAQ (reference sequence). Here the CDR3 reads CASSYGTSGGRDTQYF. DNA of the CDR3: TGTGCCAGCAGCTACGGGACTAGCGGGGGGAGAGATACGCAGTATTTT.

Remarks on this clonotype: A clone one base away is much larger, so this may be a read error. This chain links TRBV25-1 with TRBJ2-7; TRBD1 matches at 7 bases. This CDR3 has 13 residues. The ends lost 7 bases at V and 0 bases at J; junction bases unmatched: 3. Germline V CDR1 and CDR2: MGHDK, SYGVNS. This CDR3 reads CASIGTDSYEQYF. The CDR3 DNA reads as TGTGCCAGCATAGGGACAGACTCCTACGAGCAGTACTTC.

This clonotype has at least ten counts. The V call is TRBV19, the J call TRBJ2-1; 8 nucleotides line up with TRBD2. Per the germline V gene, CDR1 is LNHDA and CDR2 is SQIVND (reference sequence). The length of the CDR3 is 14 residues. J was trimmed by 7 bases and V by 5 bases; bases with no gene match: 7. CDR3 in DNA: TGTGCCAGTAGTTTCCCGGGAGGGCTAAATGAGCAGTTCTTC. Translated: CASSFPGGLNEQFF.

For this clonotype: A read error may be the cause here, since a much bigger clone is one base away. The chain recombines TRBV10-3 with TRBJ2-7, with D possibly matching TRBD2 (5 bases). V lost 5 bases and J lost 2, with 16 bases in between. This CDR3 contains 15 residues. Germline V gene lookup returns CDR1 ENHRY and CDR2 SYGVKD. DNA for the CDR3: TGTGCCATCAGTTACTTGGAGGATCAGCCCTACGAGCAGTACTTC. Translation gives CAISYLEDQPYEQYF.

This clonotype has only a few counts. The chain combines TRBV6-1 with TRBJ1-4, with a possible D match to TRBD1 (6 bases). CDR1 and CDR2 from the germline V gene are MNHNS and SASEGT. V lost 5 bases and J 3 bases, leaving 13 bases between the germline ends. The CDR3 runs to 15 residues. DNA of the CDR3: TGTGCCAGCAGTTATAGGAAGGGGGCTAATGAAAAACTGTTTTTT. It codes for CASSYRKGANEKLFF.

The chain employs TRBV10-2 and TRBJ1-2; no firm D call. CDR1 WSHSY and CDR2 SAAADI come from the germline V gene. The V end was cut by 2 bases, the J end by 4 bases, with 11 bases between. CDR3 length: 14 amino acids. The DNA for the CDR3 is TGCGCCAGCAGTGAGCCCCCGTCCGGCTATGGCTACACCTTC. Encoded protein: CASSEPPSGYGYTF.

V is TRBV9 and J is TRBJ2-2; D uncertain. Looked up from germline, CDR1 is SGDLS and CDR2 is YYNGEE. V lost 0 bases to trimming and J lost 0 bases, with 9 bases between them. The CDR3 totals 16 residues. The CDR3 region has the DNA TGTGCCAGCAGCGTAGCTGGGGTCGCGAACACCGGGGAGCTGTTTTTT. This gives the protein CASSVAGVANTGELFF.

CDR3: CATSGTSGGDEQFF. CDR3 nucleotides: TGTGCCACCAGTGGGACTAGCGGGGGTGATGAGCAGTTCTTC. V usage is TRBV24-1 and J usage is TRBJ2-1, with TRBD2 identical over 13 bases. Germline CDR1 KGHDR, CDR2 SFDVKD. V gave up 5 bases and J gave up 8 bases; unmatched junction bases: 2. The CDR3 covers 14 residues.

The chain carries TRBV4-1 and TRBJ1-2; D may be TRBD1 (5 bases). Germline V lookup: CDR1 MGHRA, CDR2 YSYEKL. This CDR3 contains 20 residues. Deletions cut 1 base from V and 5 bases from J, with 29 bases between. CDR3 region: CASSQVGGGENRRRIYGYTF. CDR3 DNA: TGCGCCAGCAGCCAAGTTGGGGGAGGCGAAAACAGGCGACGAATTTATGGCTACACCTTC.

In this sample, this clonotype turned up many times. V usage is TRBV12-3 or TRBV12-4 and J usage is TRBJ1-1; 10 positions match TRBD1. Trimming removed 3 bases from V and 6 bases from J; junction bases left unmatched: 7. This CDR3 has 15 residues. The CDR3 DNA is TGTGCCAGCAGTTTCCGGACAGGGGGAAACCCTGAAGCTTTCTTT. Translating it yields CASSFRTGGNPEAFF.

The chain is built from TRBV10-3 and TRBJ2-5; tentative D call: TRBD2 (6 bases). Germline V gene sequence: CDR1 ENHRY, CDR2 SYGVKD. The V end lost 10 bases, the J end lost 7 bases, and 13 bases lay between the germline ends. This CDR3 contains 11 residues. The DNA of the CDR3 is TGTGCCACTGGGACTGGCGGGACCCAGTACTTC. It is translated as CATGTGGTQYF.

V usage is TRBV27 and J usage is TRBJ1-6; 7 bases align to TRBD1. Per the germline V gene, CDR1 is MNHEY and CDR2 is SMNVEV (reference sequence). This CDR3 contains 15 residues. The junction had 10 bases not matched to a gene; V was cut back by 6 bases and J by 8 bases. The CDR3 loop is CASRIGTAGHSPLHF. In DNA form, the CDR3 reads TGTGCCAGCAGAATTGGGACAGCCGGTCATTCACCCCTCCACTTT.

CDR3 in DNA: TGCGCCAGCAGTTACTCTGGCGGGATTGAAGCTTTCTTT. It is translated as CASSYSGGIEAFF. The chain combines TRBV10-1 with TRBJ1-1, with D hard to call. V was shortened by 5 bases and J by 7 bases, with 14 bases between the two germline ends. The CDR3 is made up of 13 amino acids. Germline values: CDR1 WNHNN, CDR2 SYGVQD (reference sequence).

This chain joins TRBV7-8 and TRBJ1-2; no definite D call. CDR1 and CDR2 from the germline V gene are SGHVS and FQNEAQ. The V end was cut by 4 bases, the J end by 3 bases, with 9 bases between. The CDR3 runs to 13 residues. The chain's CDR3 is CASSSLIYYGYTF. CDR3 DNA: TGTGCCAGCAGCTCACTGATTTACTATGGCTACACCTTC. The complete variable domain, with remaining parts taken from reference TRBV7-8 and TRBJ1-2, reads GAGVSQSPRYKVAKRGQDVALRCDPISGHVSLFWYQQALGQGPEFLTYFQNEAQLDKSGLPSDRFFAERPEGSVSTLKIQRTQQEDSAVYLCASSSLIYYGYTFGSGTRLTVV.